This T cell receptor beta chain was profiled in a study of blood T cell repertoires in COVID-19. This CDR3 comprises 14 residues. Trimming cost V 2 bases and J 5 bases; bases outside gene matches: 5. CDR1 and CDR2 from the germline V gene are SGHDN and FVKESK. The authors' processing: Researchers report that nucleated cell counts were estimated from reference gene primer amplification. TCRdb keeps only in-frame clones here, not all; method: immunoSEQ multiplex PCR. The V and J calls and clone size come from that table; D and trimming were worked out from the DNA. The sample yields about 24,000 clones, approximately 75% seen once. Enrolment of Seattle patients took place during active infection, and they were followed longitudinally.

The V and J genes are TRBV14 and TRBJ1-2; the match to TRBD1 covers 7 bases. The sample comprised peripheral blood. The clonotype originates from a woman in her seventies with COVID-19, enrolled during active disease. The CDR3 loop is CASSQQGVPYGYTF. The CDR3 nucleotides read TGTGCCAGCAGCCAACAGGGGGTACCTTATGGCTACACCTTC.